A single sample gave rise to the 11 T cell receptor beta chains below, sequenced in a study of cytomegalovirus exposure and HLA in healthy donors. Method: immunoSEQ multiplex PCR; TCRdb's copy keeps in-frame clones and lacks some. The table records about 72,000 clones, roughly 94% of them present only once. The source material was PBMCs. Receptors were obtained from a woman aged 18-29 years in good health and CMV-seronegative.

The CDR3 reads CASSLSLRGTDTQYF. DNA of the CDR3: TGTGCCAGCAGTTTATCGTTACGGGGCACAGATACGCAGTATTTT. The chain carries TRBV28 and TRBJ2-3; no definite D call. The ends were cut back, 1 base at V and 1 base at J, with 9 bases in the middle. This CDR3 comprises 15 residues. CDR1 MDHEN and CDR2 SYDVKM come from the germline V gene.

The chain couples TRBV7-6 to TRBJ2-1, with D tentatively TRBD2 (7 bases). This CDR3 spans 17 amino acids. Germline V gene data show CDR1 as SGHVS and CDR2 as FNYEAQ. Trimming stripped 5 bases from V and 0 bases from J, with 17 bases between. For the CDR3, the DNA is TGTGCCAGCAGCACATCCGGGGGGCTACACTCCTACAATGAGCAGTTCTTC. Protein sequence: CASSTSGGLHSYNEQFF.

V and J are TRBV9 and TRBJ2-3, with 9 bases matching TRBD1. After removal of 3 bases from V and 2 bases from J, the junction contained 4 bases not matched to a gene. The CDR3 contains 15 residues. CDR1 SGDLS and CDR2 YYNGEE come from the germline V gene. CDR3 nucleotides: TGTGCCAGCAGCGCCGGGACAGGGACCACAGATACGCAGTATTTT. This codes for CASSAGTGTTDTQYF.

This chain joins TRBV11-2 and TRBJ1-6; a possible D gene is TRBD1 (5 bases). V lost 5 bases and J lost 4, with 12 bases in between. The germline V gene encodes CDR1 SGHAT and CDR2 FQNNGV. This CDR3 has 15 residues. CDR3 residues: CASSLETAYNSPLHF. CDR3 bases: TGTGCCAGCAGCCTGGAGACAGCATATAATTCACCCCTCCACTTT. Looking up the rest from reference TRBV11-2 and TRBJ1-6 gives the full variable domain: EAGVAQSPRYKIIEKRQSVAFWCNPISGHATLYWYQQILGQGPKLLIQFQNNGVVDDSQLPKDRFSAERLKGVDSTLKIQPAKLEDSAVYLCASSLETAYNSPLHFGNGTRLTVT.

This chain joins TRBV5-1 and TRBJ1-2, with 8 bases aligning to TRBD1. In germline, CDR1 is SGHRS, CDR2 YFSETQ. The CDR3 is 16 residues long. V trimming: 1 base; J trimming: 4 bases; junction bases outside the gene matches: 9. The CDR3, as DNA: TGCGCCAGCAGCTTGTTCCCTGGACAGGGCGGCTATGGCTACACCTTC. Residues: CASSLFPGQGGYGYTF.

In nucleotides, the CDR3 is TGTGCCAGCAGCCGTATCGCGGGGGTACTTAGGAGCAATGAGCAGTTCTTC. Translation gives CASSRIAGVLRSNEQFF. V gene TRBV7-9 combines with J gene TRBJ2-1, with 7 bases aligning to TRBD2. Trimming took 5 bases from V and 6 from J; bases not matched to a gene: 16. CDR3 length: 17 amino acids. CDR1 is SEHNR and CDR2 is FQNEAQ in the germline V gene (reference sequence).

The rearrangement joins TRBV6-1 to TRBJ1-1, with TRBD1 matching over 7 bases. Germline values: CDR1 MNHNS, CDR2 SASEGT. CDR3 length equals 16 residues. The ends lost 2 bases at V and 4 bases at J; junction bases unmatched: 10. The CDR3 loop is CASSEPVRGLRTEAFF. The CDR3 nucleotides are TGTGCCAGCAGTGAACCGGTTAGGGGGCTGCGCACTGAAGCTTTCTTT.

The V gene is TRBV29-1, the J gene TRBJ1-4, with a weak D call TRBD1 (6 bases). Trimming removed 7 bases at V and 2 bases at J, with 11 bases between. The CDR3 spans 13 residues. Germline loops: CDR1 SQVTM, CDR2 ANQGSEA. The chain's CDR3 is CSGLRGTNEKLFF. DNA for the CDR3: TGCAGCGGATTAAGGGGGACTAATGAAAAACTGTTTTTT.

The genes are TRBV5-4 and TRBJ2-5; 9 bases fit TRBD1. The V gene end was trimmed by 5 bases and the J gene end by 5 bases; junction bases not matched to a gene: 4. This CDR3 spans 13 amino acids. Germline CDR1 reads SGHNT; CDR2 reads YYREEE (reference sequence). In DNA, the CDR3 is TGTGCCAGCAGTTTTGACAGGGGGGAGACCCAGTACTTC. This codes for CASSFDRGETQYF.

The genes are TRBV19 and TRBJ1-2; D gene unclear. The CDR3 totals 13 residues. The germline V gene has CDR1 LNHDA and CDR2 SQIVND (reference sequence). Trimming left V 3 bases short and J 2 bases short, with 7 bases between. The CDR3 bases are TGTGCCAGTAGTATGAGGCTCAACTATGGCTACACCTTC. Translation gives CASSMRLNYGYTF. Using reference TRBV19 and TRBJ1-2 for the parts outside the CDR3, the full variable domain is DGGITQSPKYLFRKEGQNVTLSCEQNLNHDAMYWYRQDPGQGLRLIYYSQIVNDFQKGDIAEGYSVSREKKESFPLTVTSAQKNPTAFYLCASSMRLNYGYTFGSGTRLTVV.

The CDR3 DNA reads as TGTGCCAGCACCCCGAGGACAGCTCTCTCTGGGGCCAACGTCCTGACTTTC. The encoded protein is CASTPRTALSGANVLTF. The V and J genes are TRBV27 and TRBJ2-6, with D perhaps TRBD1 (6 bases). With 7 bases removed from V and 0 bases from J, the gap between germline ends came to 16 bases. CDR1 and CDR2 (germline): MNHEY, SMNVEV (reference sequence). The CDR3 sequence is 17 residues long.